This paragraph covers one T cell receptor (beta chain) sequence. Its antigen is unknown. No much larger clone exists at a distance of one base, and base qualities are not known. The CDR3 covers 17 residues, taking in both the cysteine and the phenylalanine. The CDR3 DNA has 51 bases and is translated from base 1. Reading the germline V gene gives CDR1 SGHVS and CDR2 FQNEAQ. From V the trimming removes 5 bases and from J it removes 3 bases, while the gene matches leave 7 bases of the junction unaccounted for. In total, approximately 700 healthy bone marrow donors made up the cohort. All cohort members were sampled while nominally healthy, although unrecorded immune exposures were likely present. The donor was CMV seropositive and belonged to the group of about 290 seropositive cohort members. Every donor gave a peripheral blood sample, and the peripheral blood mononuclear cells from that sample were used for TCR beta sequencing. The Qiagen DNeasy Blood Extraction Kit was used to extract genomic DNA from the blood cell samples.

The sample is drawn from a study of cytomegalovirus exposure and HLA in healthy donors (dated by TCRdb to the late 2010s). Turning to the overall study: An earlier analysis of fewer than 750 of the donors reported 250 to 300 Gb of sequence data and roughly 120 million unique TCR beta sequences obtained from about 200 million T cells. Roughly 320 gigabases of sequencing data and around 90 million unique TCR sequences made up an early release that covered over 550 HLA-typed donors. Among the roughly 390 genotyped donors, 75% to 90% belonged to the genetic ancestry cluster associated with self-reported Caucasian donors. The aim of the study was to test whether cataloging public T cell receptors could identify signatures of past pathogen exposure. The T cell repertoires of roughly 660 subjects were profiled by immunosequencing and related to cytomegalovirus serostatus. In addition to the first cohort of 666 subjects, a separate validation cohort of 120 different subjects was used. The study combined high-throughput TCR immunosequencing, statistical association of individual TCRs with disease status, and machine learning to predict cytomegalovirus infection status. To study patterns of TCR occurrence, a later analysis re-analyzed previously published TCR beta repertoires from 600 to 750 donors and added high-resolution HLA genotyping. Rather than drawing on any new phenotypic data, the later analysis identified candidate immune exposures from TCR beta sequences and the way those sequences occurred across donors. To decide whether each TCR beta V gene segment behaved as functional or pseudogenic, an earlier analysis of some 580 of the donors relied on high-throughput TCR beta sequencing. Donor age, sex, ethnicity and CMV serostatus were compiled alongside the repertoire data. A later genetic analysis took genome-wide SNP genotypes for about 60% of the roughly 670 donors and used that subset as a discovery cohort. Every discovery cohort repertoire had been produced on one sequencing platform. HLA typing covered class I and class II loci at four-digit resolution. The number of typed donors differed by locus: about 620-640 for A, B, C, DRB1 and DQB1; approximately 530 for DQA1; some 610 for DPA1; and some 470 for DPB1. Roughly five DR-DQ haplotypes were handled as single units for association and clustering because linkage in the cohort was strong. Among approximately 370 genotyped donors of the cohort, an average of around 250,000 unique TCR beta nucleotide sequences was sequenced per donor, of which roughly 17% were non-productive. Findings and caveats that apply to the study as a whole: A further reported finding was that TCR beta sequences accurately predicted the HLA-A and HLA-B alleles for most subjects in the first cohort. Because HLA typing was unavailable for some donors at each locus, only the typed subset was used in association tests. According to the authors, the approach could potentially be generalized to other disease states and immunological phenotypes. While some public TCRs were present in many individuals, most TCR sequences turned up only very rarely across donors. In both the original and validation cohorts, the classifier was reported to diagnose cytomegalovirus status with high specificity and sensitivity. V-gene and J-gene trimming of TCR beta chains was associated with a missense DCLRE1C variant in a later genetic analysis, and the association was replicated in an independent cohort. In a later analysis, TCR association rates were found to vary across HLA loci, with the most associated TCRs seen for DRB1 alleles and the fewest for HLA-C alleles. Assigning TCR associations to individual alleles was difficult when HLA alleles, especially DR and DQ, strongly co-occurred. The presence/absence analyses assumed that sequencing depth was roughly uniform across donors, and that assumption may not be true. In an earlier analysis of over 550 of the donors, most TCR beta V segments were observed in productive rearrangements about 87% or about 30% of the time, broadly matching IMGT annotations. The study listed approximately 150 TCR beta chains as associated with cytomegalovirus. Several of the top co-occurrence clusters appeared to be linked to parvovirus B19, influenza, CMV and Epstein-Barr virus, according to a later analysis. Correlated functional status among segregating V segments might be attributable to linkage disequilibrium, but an unknown experimental factor could not be ruled out. Because counts were too low, seventeen rarely observed V segments, including chromosome 9 orphons, were left out of the earlier analysis of 587 of the donors. At a false discovery rate of 0.05, a later analysis linked under 20,000 TCR beta sequences to specific HLA alleles. In this cohort, only TCR beta chains were sequenced, and detectable features were limited by the absence of alpha or paired-chain data. Compared with the approximately 670-donor mean, donors in an Asian-associated ancestry cluster had fewer N-insertions in productive TCRs, according to a later genetic analysis. A cluster of highly shared sequence variants was judged likely to be a technical artifact of the sequencing pipeline. For the cohort, immune exposure information was limited to CMV serostatus. A later analysis found that HLA-associated TCR beta chains were more clonally expanded and had lower generation probabilities than equally common non-associated chains. A later analysis found that most CMV-associated TCR beta chains appeared HLA-restricted, with HLA associations seemingly driven largely by CMV exposure. A few of the identified cytomegalovirus-associated TCR beta chains were confirmed in vitro to be specific for cytomegalovirus antigens. Some IMGT-functional V segments, including TRBV6-2 and TRBV6-3, could not be told apart with the 87-base-pair reads, so those segments were excluded.

Receptors were amplified or captured by the immunoSEQ multiplex PCR assay. The multiplex PCR relied on a mix of 60 forward primers for TCR Vbeta segments and 13 reverse primers for TCR Jbeta segments. A multiplex PCR assay on genomic DNA amplified the CDR3 region of rearranged TCR beta genes. Amplified TCR beta libraries were sequenced as 87-base-pair reads on the Illumina HiSeq System. In the source study's methods: In a later analysis, 70 million to 95 million unique TCR beta chains were counted across the roughly 610 repertoires, and around 11 million of these chains were shared by at least two donors. A nearest-neighbor algorithm error-corrected the raw reads and collapsed the reads into unique sequences, merging closely related sequences to remove PCR and sequencing errors. V, D and J gene segments were assigned by aligning CDR3 sequences to IMGT reference sequences. Each retained sequence needed at least a six-nucleotide match to both a V gene segment and a J gene segment. A rearrangement was called productive if the CDR3 had no stop codons and remained in frame with V and J, and every other rearrangement was called non-productive. Following IMGT convention, CDR3 was defined as the stretch from the second conserved V-encoded cysteine up to the conserved J-encoded phenylalanine. Sequences without an unambiguous match to a single V gene segment were excluded from the earlier analysis of several hundred of the donors. In an earlier analysis of several hundred of the donors, a V segment was called functional when productive rearrangements were above 56.7%, and segregating when the standard deviation between donors exceeded 5%. To diagnose cytomegalovirus status from the catalog of TCR beta chain sequences, a statistical classification framework was built. A later analysis assigned V and J genes by comparing TCR nucleotide sequences with IMGT/GENE-DB human TR gene sequences. The TCRdist pipeline was used in a later analysis to assign CDR3 sequences and most-parsimonious VDJ recombination scenarios. In a later analysis, each TCR beta chain was defined by its CDR3 amino acid sequence together with its V-gene family, and reads lacking a unique V-gene family were excluded. As a way to deal with suspected cross-contamination and a sequencing artifact, a later analysis dropped 450 to 700 nucleotide sequences that were highly shared and had low generation probability. For each public chain, a later analysis derived a clonal expansion index from normalized ranks of inferred template counts within each repertoire. A later analysis computed generation probabilities with a VDJ recombination model fitted to out-of-frame rearrangements, and checked the results against IGoR. A later analysis scored TCR-TCR, TCR-HLA and TCR-CMV co-occurrence with hypergeometric tests, applying a repertoire-size bias correction to TCR pairs. In a later analysis, false discovery rates were estimated by permuting HLA or CMV assignments 20 times. A later analysis grouped co-occurring TCRs with DBSCAN, adding TCRdist sequence similarity when clustering within HLA-allele-positive subsets. For co-occurrence clustering, repertoires with fewer than 30,000 or more than 120,000 public chains were excluded, along with roughly 5 repertoires with anomalous nucleotide sharing. The table comes from immuneACCESS by way of TCRdb, which keeps in-frame sequences with V and J called. Part of the clones is missing from these tables; in studies checked, under half for an unresolved V gene and the rest for unknown reasons. V and J calls and clone size are those listed in that table; D and trimming were worked out from the DNA. This sample holds 120,000 or so clones; about 73% were observed only once. Jointly, the top ten make up around 5.5% of the sample.

Sequencing was carried out using PBMCs. This clonotype was sampled from a woman aged 45-60 years in good health and CMV-seropositive. The rearranged segments are TRBV7-8 and TRBJ2-7, and 16 junction bases match TRBD2. The CDR3 reads CASSERGLAGGGYEQYF. The nucleotide sequence is given as TGTGCCAGCAGCGAAAGGGGACTAGCGGGGGGGGGCTACGAGCAGTACTTC.